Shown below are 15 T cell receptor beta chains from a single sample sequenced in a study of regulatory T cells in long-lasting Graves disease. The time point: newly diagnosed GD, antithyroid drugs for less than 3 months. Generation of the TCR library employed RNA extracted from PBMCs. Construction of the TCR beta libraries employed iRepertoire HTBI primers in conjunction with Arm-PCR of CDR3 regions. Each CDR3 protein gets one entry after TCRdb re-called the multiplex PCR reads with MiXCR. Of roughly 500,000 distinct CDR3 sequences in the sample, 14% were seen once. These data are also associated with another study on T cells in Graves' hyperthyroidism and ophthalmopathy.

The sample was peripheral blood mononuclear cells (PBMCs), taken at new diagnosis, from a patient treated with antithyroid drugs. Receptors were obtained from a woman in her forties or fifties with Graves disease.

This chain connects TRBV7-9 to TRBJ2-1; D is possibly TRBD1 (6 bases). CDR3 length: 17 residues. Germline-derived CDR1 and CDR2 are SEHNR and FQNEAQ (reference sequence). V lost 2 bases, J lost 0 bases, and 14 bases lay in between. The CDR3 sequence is CASSLSGGRLSYNEQFF. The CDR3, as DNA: TGTGCCAGCAGCTTAAGTGGGGGCCGCCTCTCCTACAATGAGCAGTTCTTC.

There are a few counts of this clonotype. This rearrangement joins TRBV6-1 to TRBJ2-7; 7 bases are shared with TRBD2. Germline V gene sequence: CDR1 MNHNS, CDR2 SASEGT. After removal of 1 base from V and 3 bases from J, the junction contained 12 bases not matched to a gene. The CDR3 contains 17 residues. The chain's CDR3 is CASSEVHTSDFFYEQYF. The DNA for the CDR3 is TGTGCCAGCAGTGAAGTTCATACTAGCGATTTTTTCTACGAGCAGTACTTC.

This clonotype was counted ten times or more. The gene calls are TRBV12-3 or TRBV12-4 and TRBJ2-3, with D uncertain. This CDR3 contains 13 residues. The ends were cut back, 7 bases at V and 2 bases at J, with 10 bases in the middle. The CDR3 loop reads CASIGRLTDTQYF. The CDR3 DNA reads TGTGCCAGCATAGGGCGCCTCACAGATACGCAGTATTTT.

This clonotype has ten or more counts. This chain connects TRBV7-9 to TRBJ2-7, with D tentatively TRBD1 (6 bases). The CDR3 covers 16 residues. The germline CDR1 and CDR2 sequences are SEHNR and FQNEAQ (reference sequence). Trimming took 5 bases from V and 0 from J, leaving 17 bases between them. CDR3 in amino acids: CASSGPDRYRSYEQYF. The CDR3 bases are TGTGCCAGCAGCGGACCTGACAGGTACCGCTCCTACGAGCAGTACTTC.

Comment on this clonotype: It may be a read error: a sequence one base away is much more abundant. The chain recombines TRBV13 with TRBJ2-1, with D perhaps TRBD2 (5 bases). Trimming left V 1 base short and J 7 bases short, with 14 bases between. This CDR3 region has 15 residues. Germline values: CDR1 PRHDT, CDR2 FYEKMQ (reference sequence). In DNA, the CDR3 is TGTGCCAGCAGCTTAGCGGTAGCGAGAGTTAATGAGCAGTTCTTC. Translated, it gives CASSLAVARVNEQFF.

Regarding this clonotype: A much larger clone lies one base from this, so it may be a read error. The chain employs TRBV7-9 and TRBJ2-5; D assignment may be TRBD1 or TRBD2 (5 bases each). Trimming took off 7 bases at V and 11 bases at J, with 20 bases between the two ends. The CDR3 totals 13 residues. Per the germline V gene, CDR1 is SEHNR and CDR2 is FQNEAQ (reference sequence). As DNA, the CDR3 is TGTGCCAGCAAGATGGGGGTTTGGAATGAGCAGTACTTC. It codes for CASKMGVWNEQYF.

Here the CDR3 reads CASSLGGERNTDTQYF. The CDR3, as DNA: TGTGCCAGCAGCTTAGGGGGGGAGAGAAACACAGATACGCAGTATTTT. The chain links TRBV7-9 to TRBJ2-3; D may be TRBD2 (6 bases). Germline CDR1 SEHNR, CDR2 FQNEAQ (reference sequence). V lost 1 base and J lost 2, with 13 bases in between. The CDR3 loop spans 16 amino acids.

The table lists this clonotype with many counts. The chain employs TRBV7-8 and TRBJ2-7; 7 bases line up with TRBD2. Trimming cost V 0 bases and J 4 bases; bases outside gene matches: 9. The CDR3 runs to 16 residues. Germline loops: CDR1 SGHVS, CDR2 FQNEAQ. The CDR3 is CASSLAGGSTIYEQYF. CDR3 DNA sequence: TGTGCCAGCAGCTTAGCCGGCGGGAGTACTATTTACGAGCAGTACTTC.

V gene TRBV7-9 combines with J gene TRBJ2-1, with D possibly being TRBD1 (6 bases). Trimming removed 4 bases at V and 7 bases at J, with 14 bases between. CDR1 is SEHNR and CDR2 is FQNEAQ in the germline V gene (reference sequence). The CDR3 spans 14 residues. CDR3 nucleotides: TGTGCCAGCAGCTCCCGACAGGTCACGAATGAGCAGTTCTTC. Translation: CASSSRQVTNEQFF.

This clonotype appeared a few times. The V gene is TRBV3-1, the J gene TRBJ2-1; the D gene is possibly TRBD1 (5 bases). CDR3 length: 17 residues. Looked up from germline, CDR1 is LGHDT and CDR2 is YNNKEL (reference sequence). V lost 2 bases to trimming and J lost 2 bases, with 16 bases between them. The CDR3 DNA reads TGTGCCAGCAGCCAATCCCTAGGGGCTATAACCTACAATGAGCAGTTCTTC. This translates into CASSQSLGAITYNEQFF.

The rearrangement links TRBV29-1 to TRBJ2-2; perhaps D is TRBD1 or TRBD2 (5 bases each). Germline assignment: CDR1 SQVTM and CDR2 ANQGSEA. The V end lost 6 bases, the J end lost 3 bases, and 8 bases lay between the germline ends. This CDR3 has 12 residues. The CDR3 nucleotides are TGCAGCGTGAGGGGTTACACCGGGGAGCTGTTTTTT. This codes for CSVRGYTGELFF.

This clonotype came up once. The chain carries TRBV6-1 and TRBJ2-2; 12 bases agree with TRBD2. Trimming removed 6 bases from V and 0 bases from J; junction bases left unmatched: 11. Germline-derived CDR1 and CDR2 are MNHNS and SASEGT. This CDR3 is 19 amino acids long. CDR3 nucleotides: TGTGCCAGCAGATTCCCGAGGGCTAGCGGGAGGGCGAACACCGGGGAGCTGTTTTTT. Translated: CASRFPRASGRANTGELFF.

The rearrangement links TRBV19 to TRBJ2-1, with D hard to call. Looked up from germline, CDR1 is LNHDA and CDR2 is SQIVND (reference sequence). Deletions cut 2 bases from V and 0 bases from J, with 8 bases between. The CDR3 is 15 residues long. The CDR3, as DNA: TGTGCCAGTAGTATAATTGGGCTCTCCTACAATGAGCAGTTCTTC. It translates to CASSIIGLSYNEQFF.

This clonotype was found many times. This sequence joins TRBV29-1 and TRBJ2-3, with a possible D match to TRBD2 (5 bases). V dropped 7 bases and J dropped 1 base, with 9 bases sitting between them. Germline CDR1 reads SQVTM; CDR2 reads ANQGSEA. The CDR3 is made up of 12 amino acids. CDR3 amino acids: CSARAGTDTQYF. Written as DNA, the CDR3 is TGCAGCGCGCGGGCGGGCACAGATACGCAGTATTTT.

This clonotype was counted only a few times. CDR3 coding DNA: TGTGCCAGCAGCAGGACTAGCGGGAGGGCCGAGAAGACTTATACGCAGTATTTT. Amino acid sequence: CASSRTSGRAEKTYTQYF. The chain joins TRBV7-8 to TRBJ2-3, with 15 bases fitting TRBD2. The CDR3 is 18 residues long. CDR1 SGHVS and CDR2 FQNEAQ come from the germline V gene. Germline trimming cut 5 bases from V and 7 bases from J; bases unmatched to any gene: 13.